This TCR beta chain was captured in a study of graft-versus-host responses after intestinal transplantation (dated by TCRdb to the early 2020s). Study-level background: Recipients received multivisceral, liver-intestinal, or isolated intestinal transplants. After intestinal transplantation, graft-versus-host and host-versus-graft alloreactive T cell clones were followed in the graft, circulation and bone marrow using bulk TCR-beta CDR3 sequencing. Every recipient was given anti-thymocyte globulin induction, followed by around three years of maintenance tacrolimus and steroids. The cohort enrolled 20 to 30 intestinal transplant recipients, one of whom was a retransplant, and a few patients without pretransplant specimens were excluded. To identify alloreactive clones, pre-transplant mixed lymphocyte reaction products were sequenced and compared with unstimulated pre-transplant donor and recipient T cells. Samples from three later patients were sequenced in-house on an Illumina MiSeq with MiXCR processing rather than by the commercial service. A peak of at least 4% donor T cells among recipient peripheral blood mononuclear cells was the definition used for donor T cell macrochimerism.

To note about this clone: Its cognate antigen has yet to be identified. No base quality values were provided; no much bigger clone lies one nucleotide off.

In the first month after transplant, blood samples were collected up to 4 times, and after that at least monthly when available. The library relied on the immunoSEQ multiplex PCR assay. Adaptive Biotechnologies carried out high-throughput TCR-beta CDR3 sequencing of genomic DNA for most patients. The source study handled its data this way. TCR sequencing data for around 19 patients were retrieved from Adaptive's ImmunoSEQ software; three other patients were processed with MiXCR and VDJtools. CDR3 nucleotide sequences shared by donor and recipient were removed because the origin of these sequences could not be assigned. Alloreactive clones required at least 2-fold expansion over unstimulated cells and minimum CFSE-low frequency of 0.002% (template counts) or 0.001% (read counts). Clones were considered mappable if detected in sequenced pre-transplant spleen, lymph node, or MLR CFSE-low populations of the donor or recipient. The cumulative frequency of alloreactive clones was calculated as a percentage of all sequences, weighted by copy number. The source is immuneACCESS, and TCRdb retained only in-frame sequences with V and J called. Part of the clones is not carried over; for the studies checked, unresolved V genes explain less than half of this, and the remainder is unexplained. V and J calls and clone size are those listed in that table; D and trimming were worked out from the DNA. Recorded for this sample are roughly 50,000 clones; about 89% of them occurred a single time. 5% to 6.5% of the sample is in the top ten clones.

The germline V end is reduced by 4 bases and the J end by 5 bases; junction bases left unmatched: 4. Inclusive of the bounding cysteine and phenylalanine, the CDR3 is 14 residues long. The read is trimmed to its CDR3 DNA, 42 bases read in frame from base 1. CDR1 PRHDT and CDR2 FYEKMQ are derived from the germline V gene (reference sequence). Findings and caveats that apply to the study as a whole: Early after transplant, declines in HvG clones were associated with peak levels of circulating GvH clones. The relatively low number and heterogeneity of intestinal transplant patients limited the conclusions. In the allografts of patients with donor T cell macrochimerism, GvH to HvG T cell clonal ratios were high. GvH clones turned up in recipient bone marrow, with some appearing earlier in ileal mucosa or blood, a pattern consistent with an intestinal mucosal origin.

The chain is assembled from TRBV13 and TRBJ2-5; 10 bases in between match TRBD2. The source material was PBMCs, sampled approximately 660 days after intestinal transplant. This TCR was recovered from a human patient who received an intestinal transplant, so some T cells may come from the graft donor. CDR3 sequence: CASSSQLAGETQYF. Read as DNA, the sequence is TGTGCCAGCAGCTCTCAACTAGCGGGGGAGACCCAGTACTTC.